The 32 T cell receptor beta chains below were found in one sample sequenced in a study of blood T cell repertoires in COVID-19. Clones were sequenced by immunoSEQ multiplex PCR, and TCRdb holds only the in-frame ones, with some missing. In the table there are approximately 250,000 clones, roughly 80% of which are singletons. The sequencing input was peripheral blood. These receptors originate from a woman in her fifties or sixties with active or convalescent COVID-19.

The chain couples TRBV19 to TRBJ2-1; TRBD2 agrees at 14 bases. Trimming removed 10 bases from V and 0 bases from J; junction bases left unmatched: 11. Germline V gives CDR1 LNHDA, CDR2 SQIVND (reference sequence). This CDR3 is built from 18 residues. CDR3 DNA: TGTGCCACCCAGACTAGCGGGAGGGCCCCGAGCTCCTACAATGAGCAGTTCTTC. Amino acids: CATQTSGRAPSSYNEQFF.

This clone was seen just once. The chain recombines TRBV7-2 with TRBJ1-1, with D maybe TRBD1 (6 bases). Trimming took 2 bases from V and 3 from J, leaving 19 bases between them. The length of the CDR3 is 17 residues. CDR1 and CDR2 (germline): SGHTA, FQGNSA. The CDR3 reads CASSLRGGGYSDTEAFF. Written as DNA, the CDR3 is TGTGCCAGCAGCTTAAGAGGGGGGGGCTACTCTGACACTGAAGCTTTCTTT.

The gene calls are TRBV5-1 and TRBJ1-1; 7 bases line up with TRBD1. The germline gives CDR1 SGHRS, CDR2 YFSETQ. CDR3 size: 14 residues. Losses at the gene ends were 4 bases for V and 0 bases for J; bases not matched to a gene: 3. CDR3 protein: CASSTGVLNTEAFF. CDR3 DNA sequence: TGCGCCAGCAGCACAGGGGTACTGAACACTGAAGCTTTCTTT.

V gene TRBV28 combines with J gene TRBJ1-2; 7 bases align to TRBD1. The junction had 16 bases not matched to a gene; V was cut back by 10 bases and J by 8 bases. The CDR3 sequence is 14 residues long. Looked up from germline, CDR1 is MDHEN and CDR2 is SYDVKM. The CDR3 region is CANEMRQGEEGYTF. CDR3 coding DNA: TGTGCCAACGAAATGAGACAGGGAGAAGAGGGCTACACCTTC.

The rearrangement links TRBV5-4 to TRBJ1-6; TRBD1 matches at 8 bases. The CDR3 is 16 amino acids. CDR1 is SGHNT and CDR2 is YYREEE in the germline V gene (reference sequence). After removal of 2 bases from V and 7 bases from J, the junction contained 8 bases not matched to a gene. This chain's CDR3 is CASSLQGGLTNSPLHF. CDR3 nucleotides: TGTGCCAGCAGCTTACAGGGGGGCCTTACGAATTCACCCCTCCACTTT.

This clone has just one count. The chain uses TRBV11-1 and TRBJ2-1; 12 nucleotides line up with TRBD2. The V gene end was trimmed by 5 bases and the J gene end by 5 bases; junction bases not matched to a gene: 4. There are 15 residues in the CDR3. Germline V gene data show CDR1 as SGHAT and CDR2 as FQDESV (reference sequence). This CDR3 is CASSPRLAGDNEQFF. The CDR3 nucleotides read TGTGCCAGCAGCCCGAGACTAGCGGGAGACAATGAGCAGTTCTTC.

V gene TRBV10-3 combines with J gene TRBJ2-1; 7 bases are shared with TRBD1. Germline assignment: CDR1 ENHRY and CDR2 SYGVKD. J lost 2 bases, V lost 0 bases, and 4 bases had no gene match. This CDR3 is 16 amino acids long. This CDR3 is CAISESRQGAYNEQFF. DNA of the CDR3: TGTGCCATCAGTGAGTCCCGACAGGGTGCCTACAATGAGCAGTTCTTC.

The gene calls are TRBV3-1 (or the pseudogene TRBV3-2) and TRBJ2-7; 9 bases are shared with TRBD2. The CDR3 contains 15 residues. Germline V gives CDR1 LGHDT, CDR2 YNNKEL (reference sequence). J lost 4 bases, V lost 5 bases, and 9 bases had no gene match. The CDR3 here is CASSESTSGRYEQYF. The CDR3 DNA follows: TGTGCCAGCAGCGAATCGACTAGCGGAAGATACGAGCAGTACTTC.

In this sample, this clone turned up a few times. The chain employs TRBV3-1 (or the pseudogene TRBV3-2) and TRBJ2-7; no clear D. The length of the CDR3 is 14 residues. The V gene lost 0 bases and the J gene lost 0 bases, with 6 bases spanning the gap. In germline, CDR1 is LGHDT, CDR2 YNNKEL (reference sequence). The CDR3: CASSQDSYSYEQYF. CDR3 nucleotides: TGTGCCAGCAGCCAAGACAGTTACTCCTACGAGCAGTACTTC.

J is TRBJ1-1 and V is TRBV19; D uncertain. V lost 1 base and J 1 base, leaving 10 bases between the germline ends. This CDR3 contains 15 residues. Germline V gives CDR1 LNHDA, CDR2 SQIVND (reference sequence). CDR3 DNA sequence: TGTGCCAGTAGTATAGGAGGGTCGGGGAACACTGAAGCTTTCTTT. Its translation: CASSIGGSGNTEAFF.

The rearrangement joins TRBV19 to TRBJ2-3; 9 bases align to TRBD1. Germline assignment: CDR1 LNHDA and CDR2 SQIVND (reference sequence). The CDR3 runs 16 residues. With V trimmed by 6 bases and J by 4 bases, 11 bases remained unmatched. CDR3 in amino acids: CASSTNRGQRADTQYF. CDR3 coding DNA: TGTGCCAGTAGCACCAACAGGGGGCAGAGGGCAGATACGCAGTATTTT.

The gene calls are TRBV5-1 and TRBJ2-7; TRBD1 is a possible D gene (6 bases). Per the germline V gene, CDR1 is SGHRS and CDR2 is YFSETQ. The CDR3 runs 15 residues. Trimming removed 2 bases from V and 0 bases from J, with 12 bases in between. CDR3 bases: TGCGCCAGCAGCTTCACGACAGGAGTCTCCTACGAGCAGTACTTC. This gives the protein CASSFTTGVSYEQYF.

The genes are TRBV19 and TRBJ2-1, with TRBD1 matching 11 bases. The germline CDR1 and CDR2 sequences are LNHDA and SQIVND (reference sequence). With 6 bases clipped from V and 4 bases from J, the junction kept 5 bases outside the gene matches. The CDR3 has 15 residues. CDR3 loop: CASRIGTGGYNEQFF. Written as DNA, the CDR3 is TGTGCCAGTAGAATTGGGACAGGGGGGTACAATGAGCAGTTCTTC. Supplemented by reference TRBV19 and TRBJ2-1, the full variable domain reads DGGITQSPKYLFRKEGQNVTLSCEQNLNHDAMYWYRQDPGQGLRLIYYSQIVNDFQKGDIAEGYSVSREKKESFPLTVTSAQKNPTAFYLCASRIGTGGYNEQFFGPGTRLTVL.

V gene TRBV5-5 combines with J gene TRBJ2-2; 7 nucleotides align to TRBD2. The CDR3 contains 16 residues. Trimming cost V 9 bases and J 1 base; bases outside gene matches: 12. CDR1 and CDR2 (germline): SGHKS, YYEKEE (reference sequence). The CDR3 loop reads CATDYRGGRNTGELFF. The DNA for the CDR3 is TGTGCCACCGATTACCGGGGCGGGAGGAACACCGGGGAGCTGTTTTTT. Using reference TRBV5-5 and TRBJ2-2 for the parts outside the CDR3, the full variable domain is DAGVTQSPTHLIKTRGQQVTLRCSPISGHKSVSWYQQVLGQGPQFIFQYYEKEERGRGNFPDRFSARQFPNYSSELNVNALLLGDSALYLCATDYRGGRNTGELFFGEGSRLTVL.

The V gene is TRBV19, the J gene TRBJ2-3; 11 nucleotides align to TRBD2. CDR3 length: 16 residues. Germline values: CDR1 LNHDA, CDR2 SQIVND (reference sequence). V lost 6 bases and J lost 1; bases outside the gene matches: 6. This CDR3 reads CASRPGGLAGTDTQYF. The CDR3 nucleotides are TGTGCCAGTAGACCCGGGGGACTAGCGGGCACAGATACGCAGTATTTT.

V gene TRBV15 combines with J gene TRBJ2-2; 7 bases are shared with TRBD1. Germline assignment: CDR1 LNHNV and CDR2 YYDKDF (reference sequence). V lost 3 bases and J lost 5; bases outside the gene matches: 3. There are 14 residues in the CDR3. This chain's CDR3 is CATSRSGGTGELFF. The DNA of the CDR3 is TGTGCCACCAGCAGGTCAGGGGGAACCGGGGAGCTGTTTTTT.

This sequence joins TRBV19 and TRBJ2-1; 12 bases agree with TRBD2. CDR1 and CDR2 from the germline V gene are LNHDA and SQIVND (reference sequence). The CDR3 sequence is 16 residues long. Trimming cost V 9 bases and J 4 bases; bases outside gene matches: 10. CDR3 bases: TGTGCCAGCCAAGGACTAGCGGGAAGGGATTACAATGAGCAGTTCTTC. Translation gives CASQGLAGRDYNEQFF. Full variable domain (missing parts from reference TRBV19 and TRBJ2-1): DGGITQSPKYLFRKEGQNVTLSCEQNLNHDAMYWYRQDPGQGLRLIYYSQIVNDFQKGDIAEGYSVSREKKESFPLTVTSAQKNPTAFYLCASQGLAGRDYNEQFFGPGTRLTVL.

This chain joins TRBV9 and TRBJ2-3; TRBD2 is a possible D gene (5 bases). V lost 0 bases to trimming and J lost 10 bases, with 12 bases between them. Germline V gives CDR1 SGDLS, CDR2 YYNGEE. This CDR3 comprises 13 residues. CDR3 residues: CASSVEDARAQYF. DNA of the CDR3: TGTGCCAGCAGCGTAGAGGACGCGAGGGCGCAGTATTTT.

The chain carries TRBV11-2 and TRBJ2-1; 8 bases are shared with TRBD2. Trimming took 1 base from V and 9 from J; bases not matched to a gene: 2. The germline V gene encodes CDR1 SGHAT and CDR2 FQNNGV. There are 13 residues in the CDR3. CDR3 sequence (DNA): TGTGCCAGCAGCTTAGCGAGCGGGGGTGAGCAGTTCTTC. This translates into CASSLASGGEQFF.

This chain joins TRBV9 and TRBJ2-5; 7 bases line up with TRBD2. With 0 bases clipped from V and 1 base from J, the junction kept 3 bases outside the gene matches. The CDR3 length is 15 residues. Germline CDR1 reads SGDLS; CDR2 reads YYNGEE. The CDR3 DNA reads as TGTGCCAGCAGCGTAGCTTTAGCGGGCCAAGAGACCCAGTACTTC. Protein: CASSVALAGQETQYF.

This chain links TRBV12-5 with TRBJ1-5; 7 bases map to TRBD1. The CDR3 spans 12 residues. V lost 6 bases to trimming and J lost 8 bases; unmatched junction nucleotides: 4. From germline, CDR1 is LGHNT and CDR2 FRNRAP. CDR3 region: CASGITGEPQHF. In nucleotides, the CDR3 is TGTGCTAGTGGAATAACAGGGGAGCCCCAGCATTTT. Based on the CDR3 plus reference TRBV12-5 and TRBJ1-5, the full variable domain is DARVTQTPRHKVTEMGQEVTMRCQPILGHNTVFWYRQTMMQGLELLAYFRNRAPLDDSGMPKDRFSAEMPDATLATLKIQPSEPRDSAVYFCASGITGEPQHFGDGTRLSIL.

J is TRBJ2-2 and V is TRBV25-1; TRBD1 matches at 10 bases. After removal of 8 bases from V and 5 bases from J, the junction contained 8 bases not matched to a gene. Germline V gene data show CDR1 as MGHDK and CDR2 as SYGVNS. The CDR3 is 15 residues long. CDR3 region: CASGTGTGETGELFF. The CDR3 DNA sequence: TGTGCCAGCGGAACCGGGACAGGGGAAACCGGGGAGCTGTTTTTT.

This clone has more than one count but fewer than ten. The V gene is TRBV4-1, the J gene TRBJ2-7; D is possibly TRBD1 (5 bases). V lost 1 base to trimming and J lost 2 bases, with 12 bases between them. The CDR3 contains 15 residues. Looked up from germline, CDR1 is MGHRA and CDR2 is YSYEKL. CDR3 DNA sequence: TGCGCCAGCAGCCAAGCGCAGGGATCGCCCTACGAGCAGTACTTC. Translation gives CASSQAQGSPYEQYF.

The rearrangement joins TRBV19 to TRBJ1-3; no definite D call. CDR1 and CDR2 (germline): LNHDA, SQIVND (reference sequence). The CDR3 runs 16 residues. V was cut by 3 bases and J by 0 bases, with 12 bases left in between. In DNA, the CDR3 is TGTGCCAGTAGTATGAGATACACTAGCTCTGGAAACACCATATATTTT. Translating it yields CASSMRYTSSGNTIYF.

J is TRBJ2-5 and V is TRBV7-8; 13 bases are shared with TRBD2. Germline CDR1 reads SGHVS; CDR2 reads FQNEAQ. The CDR3 runs to 16 residues. The ends lost 5 bases at V and 7 bases at J; junction bases unmatched: 10. In DNA, the CDR3 is TGTGCCAGCAGCCGAGAAAGGACTAGCGGGGGCGGGACCCAGTACTTC. Translated, it gives CASSRERTSGGGTQYF.

The V call is TRBV14, the J call TRBJ2-2; TRBD2 might be the D (5 bases). The CDR3 loop spans 16 amino acids. V was trimmed by 1 base and J by 2 bases, leaving 11 bases between them. Germline loops: CDR1 SGHDN, CDR2 FVKESK. The CDR3 DNA follows: TGTGCCAGCAGCCAAGTCTCAGCGGAAAACACCGGGGAGCTGTTTTTT. This gives the protein CASSQVSAENTGELFF.

This chain uses TRBV6-5 with TRBJ1-6, with 8 bases that match TRBD1. Germline V lookup: CDR1 MNHEY, CDR2 SVGAGI. Trimming at V came to 0 bases and at J to 5 bases, leaving 0 bases not matched to a gene. The CDR3 consists of 15 residues. The DNA of the CDR3 is TGTGCCAGCAGTTACTCGGACAGGGATAATTCACCCCTCCACTTT. Amino acid sequence: CASSYSDRDNSPLHF.

CDR3 in amino acids: CASSPPSGGSTDTQYF. The CDR3 region has the DNA TGTGCCAGCAGCCCTCCTAGCGGGGGAAGCACAGATACGCAGTATTTT. This chain connects TRBV7-8 to TRBJ2-3; 10 positions agree with TRBD2. V lost 5 bases, J lost 0 bases, and 5 bases stayed unmatched. The length of the CDR3 is 16 residues. The V gene's germline CDR1 is SGHVS and CDR2 FQNEAQ.

The CDR3 DNA follows: TGTGCCAGCAGCCAAGCAGGGTCGGTTTGGGATACGCAGTATTTT. It specifies CASSQAGSVWDTQYF. The chain carries TRBV14 and TRBJ2-3, with TRBD1 as a possible D gene (5 bases). Germline-derived CDR1 and CDR2 are SGHDN and FVKESK. Trimming removed 1 base from V and 6 bases from J, with 14 bases in between. The CDR3 has 15 residues.

CDR3 in amino acids: CASRAKTQYF. The CDR3 nucleotides read TGTGCCAGCAGGGCAAAGACCCAGTACTTC. The V call is TRBV2, the J call TRBJ2-5; D ambiguous. V gave up 6 bases and J gave up 6 bases, with 5 bases separating them. Germline values: CDR1 SNHLY, CDR2 FYNNEI. The CDR3 covers 10 residues.

The chain recombines TRBV28 with TRBJ2-5; D perhaps matches TRBD2 (6 bases). V lost 5 bases, J lost 0 bases, and 13 bases lay in between. CDR1 and CDR2 (germline): MDHEN, SYDVKM. The CDR3 extends over 15 amino acids. This CDR3 reads CASSLRSGYQETQYF. The CDR3 region has the DNA TGTGCCAGCAGTCTACGTAGCGGTTACCAAGAGACCCAGTACTTC.

The chain recombines TRBV4-2 with TRBJ1-2; tentative D call: TRBD1 (5 bases). CDR1 LGHNA and CDR2 YNFKEQ come from the germline V gene. The CDR3 consists of 16 residues. V was trimmed by 2 bases and J by 2 bases, leaving 15 bases between them. For the CDR3, the DNA is TGTGCCAGCAGCCAAAGGACGGGCAGGGTAAACTATGGCTACACCTTC. As protein: CASSQRTGRVNYGYTF.